This is a list of T cell receptor beta chains from one sample in a study of cytomegalovirus exposure and HLA in healthy donors. Generated by immunoSEQ multiplex PCR, the TCRdb table keeps only in-frame clones and is missing some. This sample has more than 85,000 clones, with more than 75% found just once. The sample comprised PBMCs. The source of these receptors is a woman in her fifties or sixties in good health and CMV-seropositive. Both conserved end residues are part of each CDR3. The order of the fields is CDR3 DNA, CDR3 protein, clone size, D gene, V gene, J gene. D genes are given only for firm matches. Rows give clone size only sometimes, using once, few, many, or a class for an expanded clone.

CDR3nt: TGTGCCAGCAGCGTCCGGGACAGGCCCTACGAGCAGTACTTC; CDR3aa: CASSVRDRPYEQYF; abundance: -; d_gene: TRBD1; v_gene: TRBV9; j_gene: TRBJ2-7
CDR3nt: TGTGCCAGCAAGGGCCCAGGGACAGGGGAGGGCGACGAGCAGTACTTC; CDR3aa: CASKGPGTGEGDEQYF; abundance: -; d_gene: TRBD1; v_gene: TRBV2; j_gene: TRBJ2-7
CDR3nt: TGTGCCAGCAGTGAATTGAGCGGGGGCCCCTTAGATGAGCAGTTCTTC; CDR3aa: CASSELSGGPLDEQFF; abundance: -; d_gene: TRBD2; v_gene: TRBV6-1; j_gene: TRBJ2-1
CDR3nt: TGTGCCAGCTCAGCCGTAGGCGGTGGCTACACCTTC; CDR3aa: CASSAVGGGYTF; abundance: -; d_gene: -; v_gene: TRBV18; j_gene: TRBJ1-2
CDR3nt: TGTGCCAGCAGCCCACAGGGGAACACTGAAGCTTTCTTT; CDR3aa: CASSPQGNTEAFF; abundance: -; d_gene: -; v_gene: TRBV5-6; j_gene: TRBJ1-1
CDR3nt: TGTGCCAGCAGTGAAAGGTCCAGAGGGCCGTCGAACACCGGGGAGCTGTTTTTT; CDR3aa: CASSERSRGPSNTGELFF; abundance: -; d_gene: -; v_gene: TRBV6-1; j_gene: TRBJ2-2
CDR3nt: TGTGCCAGCAGCTTAGCTAAGGCCGGGATCCAGCAGTACTTC; CDR3aa: CASSLAKAGIQQYF; abundance: -; d_gene: -; v_gene: TRBV7-8; j_gene: TRBJ2-5
CDR3nt: TGTGCATCCGTCTGGTCGACTTCCTACGAGCAGTACTTC; CDR3aa: CASVWSTSYEQYF; abundance: -; d_gene: -; v_gene: TRBV30; j_gene: TRBJ2-7
CDR3nt: TGTGCCAGCAGTGCTGGTCGCGACACTGAAGCTTTCTTT; CDR3aa: CASSAGRDTEAFF; abundance: -; d_gene: -; v_gene: TRBV6-4; j_gene: TRBJ1-1
CDR3nt: TGTGCCAGCAGCCAAGAACTAGTTGCGCCCGGGGAGCTGTTTTTT; CDR3aa: CASSQELVAPGELFF; abundance: -; d_gene: -; v_gene: TRBV4-2; j_gene: TRBJ2-2
CDR3nt: TGTGCCAGCAGCTTCCAGGGGGGCACTGAAGCTTTCTTT; CDR3aa: CASSFQGGTEAFF; abundance: -; d_gene: TRBD1; v_gene: TRBV5-8; j_gene: TRBJ1-1
CDR3nt: TGTGCCAGCAGCGAACTTCTCCCCTCCAGACAGACCTCTGGGGCCAACGTCCTGACTTTC; CDR3aa: CASSELLPSRQTSGANVLTF; abundance: -; d_gene: -; v_gene: TRBV2; j_gene: TRBJ2-6
CDR3nt: TGTGCCAGCAGTTACGGAGGGGGGGTATTAGAGACCCAGTACTTC; CDR3aa: CASSYGGGVLETQYF; abundance: -; d_gene: -; v_gene: TRBV6-5; j_gene: TRBJ2-5
CDR3nt: TGTGCCAGCAGCCAGAGACTAGCGGGAGCTCCTCTGTACTTC; CDR3aa: CASSQRLAGAPLYF; abundance: -; d_gene: TRBD2; v_gene: TRBV14; j_gene: TRBJ2-5
CDR3nt: TGCGCCAGCAGCCTCCGGACCGGGACTAGCGGGAGCACAGATACGCAGTATTTT; CDR3aa: CASSLRTGTSGSTDTQYF; abundance: few; d_gene: TRBD2; v_gene: TRBV4-1; j_gene: TRBJ2-3
CDR3nt: TGTGCCAGCAGGGTTAGCGGAACAGATACGCAGTATTTT; CDR3aa: CASRVSGTDTQYF; abundance: -; d_gene: -; v_gene: TRBV6-5; j_gene: TRBJ2-3
CDR3nt: TGTGCCAGCAGTTCTAACGGGGGAGGCTATGGCTACACCTTC; CDR3aa: CASSSNGGGYGYTF; abundance: -; d_gene: -; v_gene: TRBV27; j_gene: TRBJ1-2
CDR3nt: TGTGCCAGCAGCCCTATAGGGGGTAACGAGCAGTACTTC; CDR3aa: CASSPIGGNEQYF; abundance: -; d_gene: -; v_gene: TRBV7-9; j_gene: TRBJ2-7
CDR3nt: TGTGCCTGGAGTAAGCAAAGGACAGGGGGCGATGGGTCCTATAATTCACCCCTCCACTTT; CDR3aa: CAWSKQRTGGDGSYNSPLHF; abundance: -; d_gene: TRBD1; v_gene: TRBV30; j_gene: TRBJ1-6
CDR3nt: TGCGCCAGCAGCCCGGCGGGGGGCTCTGGAAACACCATATATTTT; CDR3aa: CASSPAGGSGNTIYF; abundance: -; d_gene: -; v_gene: TRBV5-1; j_gene: TRBJ1-3
CDR3nt: TGTGCCAGCAGTCCTCGGACTAGCGGGAGGGCCAATGAGCAGTTCTTC; CDR3aa: CASSPRTSGRANEQFF; abundance: -; d_gene: TRBD2; v_gene: TRBV27; j_gene: TRBJ2-1
CDR3nt: TGTGCCAGCAGCCCGTCCGGGACATTGAACACTGAAGCTTTCTTT; CDR3aa: CASSPSGTLNTEAFF; abundance: -; d_gene: -; v_gene: TRBV9; j_gene: TRBJ1-1
CDR3nt: TGTGCCAGCAGTTTAGCTCGGACAGGGGAAGCTTTCTTT; CDR3aa: CASSLARTGEAFF; abundance: few; d_gene: TRBD1; v_gene: TRBV27; j_gene: TRBJ1-1
CDR3nt: TGTGCCAGCAGTTTAGCGGGAGTAAGGACAGATACGCAGTATTTT; CDR3aa: CASSLAGVRTDTQYF; abundance: -; d_gene: TRBD2; v_gene: TRBV27; j_gene: TRBJ2-3
CDR3nt: TGTGCCAGCAGCCAGGGACAGGGGGCCTATGGCTACACCTTC; CDR3aa: CASSQGQGAYGYTF; abundance: -; d_gene: TRBD1; v_gene: TRBV5-4; j_gene: TRBJ1-2
CDR3nt: TGTGCCAGCATTTTGTTGCGGCCAAACTATAATTCACCCCTCCACTTT; CDR3aa: CASILLRPNYNSPLHF; abundance: few; d_gene: -; v_gene: TRBV6-4; j_gene: TRBJ1-6
CDR3nt: TGTGCCAGCAGCGTATGGACAGGGGGCCCCTACAATGAGCAGTTCTTC; CDR3aa: CASSVWTGGPYNEQFF; abundance: once; d_gene: TRBD1; v_gene: TRBV9; j_gene: TRBJ2-1
CDR3nt: TGCAGCGTACAGGGAACCGAAGCTTTCTTT; CDR3aa: CSVQGTEAFF; abundance: once; d_gene: -; v_gene: TRBV29-1; j_gene: TRBJ1-1
CDR3nt: TGTGCCAGCAGCTTAAGTGCTAGCGGATCAGAGACCCAGTACTTC; CDR3aa: CASSLSASGSETQYF; abundance: -; d_gene: TRBD2; v_gene: TRBV11-2; j_gene: TRBJ2-5
CDR3nt: TGTGCCAGCAGTGAAGGCAGGGCTGTTGCTTTCTTT; CDR3aa: CASSEGRAVAFF; abundance: -; d_gene: -; v_gene: TRBV2; j_gene: TRBJ1-1
CDR3nt: TGTGCCAGCAGCATACCTTTATCCGGGAACTATGGCTACACCTTC; CDR3aa: CASSIPLSGNYGYTF; abundance: -; d_gene: -; v_gene: TRBV5-6; j_gene: TRBJ1-2
CDR3nt: TGTGCCAGCAGTTCTGGAAGCCAACTAAACCAAGAGACCCAGTACTTC; CDR3aa: CASSSGSQLNQETQYF; abundance: -; d_gene: -; v_gene: TRBV9; j_gene: TRBJ2-5
CDR3nt: TGTGCCAGCAGCGTAGAAGGCAGGGTCAACTATGGCTACACCTTC; CDR3aa: CASSVEGRVNYGYTF; abundance: -; d_gene: -; v_gene: TRBV9; j_gene: TRBJ1-2
CDR3nt: TGTGCCAGCAGCCCAGGAGAGGGACTAGCTTTCTACGAGCAGTACTTC; CDR3aa: CASSPGEGLAFYEQYF; abundance: -; d_gene: TRBD2; v_gene: TRBV7-6; j_gene: TRBJ2-7
CDR3nt: TGTGCCAGTACCCCCCGGCAGGGGGTGAACTATGGCTACACCTTC; CDR3aa: CASTPRQGVNYGYTF; abundance: -; d_gene: TRBD1; v_gene: TRBV19; j_gene: TRBJ1-2
CDR3nt: TGCGCCAGCAGCTTGGCTACTAGCGGGAACACAGATACGCAGTATTTT; CDR3aa: CASSLATSGNTDTQYF; abundance: -; d_gene: TRBD2; v_gene: TRBV5-1; j_gene: TRBJ2-3
CDR3nt: TGTGCCAGCACTTTAGGGGGGAGGGGCGCTGAAGCTTTCTTT; CDR3aa: CASTLGGRGAEAFF; abundance: once; d_gene: -; v_gene: TRBV11-2; j_gene: TRBJ1-1
CDR3nt: TGCAGTGCTAGCATTGCCTACGAGCAGTACTTC; CDR3aa: CSASIAYEQYF; abundance: -; d_gene: -; v_gene: TRBV20-1; j_gene: TRBJ2-7
CDR3nt: TGTGCCACCCGGGAGGGGTATAACAATGAGCAGTTCTTC; CDR3aa: CATREGYNNEQFF; abundance: -; d_gene: TRBD2; v_gene: TRBV5-8; j_gene: TRBJ2-1
CDR3nt: TGTGCCAGCACCCACCCCGGGAGGGAAAGCCACGAGCAGTACTTC; CDR3aa: CASTHPGRESHEQYF; abundance: -; d_gene: TRBD2; v_gene: TRBV7-8; j_gene: TRBJ2-7
CDR3nt: TGTGCCAGCAGCTTAGGGGAGAGGGCTATAAACACCGGGGAGCTGTTTTTT; CDR3aa: CASSLGERAINTGELFF; abundance: -; d_gene: -; v_gene: TRBV7-8; j_gene: TRBJ2-2
CDR3nt: TGTGCCTGGAGTCCCCTAGGGGGCGCGAACGGGACTGAAGCTTTCTTT; CDR3aa: CAWSPLGGANGTEAFF; abundance: once; d_gene: TRBD1; v_gene: TRBV30; j_gene: TRBJ1-1
CDR3nt: TGTGCCAGCTCACGTACAGGGGATCCCTTGAACACTGAAGCTTTCTTT; CDR3aa: CASSRTGDPLNTEAFF; abundance: -; d_gene: TRBD1; v_gene: TRBV18; j_gene: TRBJ1-1
CDR3nt: TGTGCCAGCAGTTACCCGGAAGCTTTCTTT; CDR3aa: CASSYPEAFF; abundance: few; d_gene: -; v_gene: TRBV6-6; j_gene: TRBJ1-1
CDR3nt: TGTGCCAGCAGCGTAGAGGGGGCGGCCTCCTACGAGCAGTACTTC; CDR3aa: CASSVEGAASYEQYF; abundance: few; d_gene: TRBD1; v_gene: TRBV9; j_gene: TRBJ2-7
CDR3nt: TGTGCCAGCAGCGAGGACTACCCGCCCTACAATGAGCAGTTCTTC; CDR3aa: CASSEDYPPYNEQFF; abundance: -; d_gene: -; v_gene: TRBV14; j_gene: TRBJ2-1
CDR3nt: TGTGCCAGCAGCATAGGGCAGGGGGGCGGAGAGACCCAGTACTTC; CDR3aa: CASSIGQGGGETQYF; abundance: -; d_gene: -; v_gene: TRBV9; j_gene: TRBJ2-5
CDR3nt: TGTGCCAGCAGCTTGATGGGCAGCTCCTATGGCTACACCTTC; CDR3aa: CASSLMGSSYGYTF; abundance: -; d_gene: -; v_gene: TRBV5-5; j_gene: TRBJ1-2
CDR3nt: TGTGCCAGCAGTGAAGCGCGCATACTCGGGTATAATTCACCCCTCCACTTT; CDR3aa: CASSEARILGYNSPLHF; abundance: -; d_gene: -; v_gene: TRBV2; j_gene: TRBJ1-6
CDR3nt: TGTGCCAGCAGCTTAAATCCGGACAGGCCCGATGGCTACACCTTC; CDR3aa: CASSLNPDRPDGYTF; abundance: -; d_gene: TRBD1; v_gene: TRBV7-3; j_gene: TRBJ1-2
CDR3nt: TGTGCCAGCAGTGATATGGGGACAGGGGTAACCGAGCAGTACTTC; CDR3aa: CASSDMGTGVTEQYF; abundance: few; d_gene: TRBD1; v_gene: TRBV2; j_gene: TRBJ2-7
CDR3nt: TGCAGCGTACCAACAGGGGGCATAGATACGCAGTATTTT; CDR3aa: CSVPTGGIDTQYF; abundance: -; d_gene: TRBD1; v_gene: TRBV29-1; j_gene: TRBJ2-3